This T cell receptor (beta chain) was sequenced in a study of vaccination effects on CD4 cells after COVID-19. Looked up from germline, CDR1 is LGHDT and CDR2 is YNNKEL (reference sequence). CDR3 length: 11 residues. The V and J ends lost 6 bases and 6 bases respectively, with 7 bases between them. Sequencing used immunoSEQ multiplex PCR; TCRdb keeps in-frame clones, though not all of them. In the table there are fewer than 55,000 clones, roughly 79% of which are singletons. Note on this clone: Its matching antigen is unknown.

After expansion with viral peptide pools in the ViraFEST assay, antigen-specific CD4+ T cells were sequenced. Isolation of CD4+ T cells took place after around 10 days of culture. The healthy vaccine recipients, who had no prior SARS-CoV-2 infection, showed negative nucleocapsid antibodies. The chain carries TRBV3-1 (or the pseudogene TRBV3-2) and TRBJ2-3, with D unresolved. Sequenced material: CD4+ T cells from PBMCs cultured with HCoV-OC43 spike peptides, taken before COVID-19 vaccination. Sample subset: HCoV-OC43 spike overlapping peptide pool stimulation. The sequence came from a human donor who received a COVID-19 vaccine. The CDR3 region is CASRKLDTQYF. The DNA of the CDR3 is TGTGCCAGCAGGAAGTTGGATACGCAGTATTTT.